The entry below describes one T cell receptor (beta chain). The antigen is unknown. V lost 1 base, J lost 0 bases, and 8 bases stayed unmatched. This CDR3 comprises 18 residues. CDR1 is SGHDN, CDR2 FVKESK, per germline. This record comes from a study of Tregs in tolerant kidney transplant recipients. Unstimulated Tregs (CD4+CD25+CD127-) and CD4+CD25- non-Tregs were sorted from PBMCs. Findings and limits, study-wide: This study did not directly address biological reproducibility. Activated donor B cell expansion appeared to reveal the most relevant donor-specific TCRbeta repertoire.

The table came from immunoSEQ multiplex PCR; TCRdb's copy has only in-frame clones and leaves some out. The repertoire holds some 250,000 clones, with around 81% as singletons. The rearrangement uses TRBV14 and TRBJ2-7, with 11 bases identical to TRBD2. This TCR was sampled from a human donor in good health. Source material: CD4+ T cells from blood. CDR3 protein: CASSQGLAGRPLSYEQYF. CDR3 DNA sequence: TGTGCCAGCAGCCAAGGACTAGCGGGGAGGCCCCTCTCCTACGAGCAGTACTTC.